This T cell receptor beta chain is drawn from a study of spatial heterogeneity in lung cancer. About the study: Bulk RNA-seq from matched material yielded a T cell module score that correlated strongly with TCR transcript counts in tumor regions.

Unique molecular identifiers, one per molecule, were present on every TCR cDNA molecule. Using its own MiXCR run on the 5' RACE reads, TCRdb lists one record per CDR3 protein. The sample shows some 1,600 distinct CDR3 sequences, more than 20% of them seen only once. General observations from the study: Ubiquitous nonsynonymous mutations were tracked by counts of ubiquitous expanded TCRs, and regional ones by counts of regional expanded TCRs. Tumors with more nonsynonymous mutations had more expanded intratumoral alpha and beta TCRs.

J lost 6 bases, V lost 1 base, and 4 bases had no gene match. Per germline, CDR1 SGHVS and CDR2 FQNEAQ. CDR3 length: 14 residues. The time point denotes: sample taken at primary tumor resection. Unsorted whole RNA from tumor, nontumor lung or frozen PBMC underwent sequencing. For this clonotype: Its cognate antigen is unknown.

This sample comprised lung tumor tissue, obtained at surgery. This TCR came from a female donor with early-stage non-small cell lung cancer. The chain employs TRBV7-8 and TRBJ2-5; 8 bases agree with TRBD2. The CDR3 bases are TGTGCCAGCAGCTTAGAAGGTAGCGGGAAGACCCAGTACTTC. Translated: CASSLEGSGKTQYF.